Each of the 6 T cell receptor beta chains below was sequenced from the same sample in a study of T cells in Graves' hyperthyroidism and ophthalmopathy (dated by TCRdb to about 2019). Library method: multiplex PCR. For sequencing, an Illumina HiSeq 2000 was employed. Amplification of TCR beta CDR3 regions was carried out from RNA transcripts. For the first round of RT-PCR on the TCR CDR3, the HTBI primer set was used together with the Qiagen OneStep RT-PCR kit. TCRdb trimmed public reads at Q25 via fastp, called clones via MiXCR and kept in-frame beta chains. Each record represents a unique CDR3 protein, reported with the most common genes and DNA among its rows. The sample has almost 250,000 distinct CDR3 sequences on record, roughly 22% of them singletons. About a third of the sample comes from the top ten. The sequencing input was blood. These receptors all come from a woman in her forties with Graves' ophthalmopathy.

This clonotype was detected only a few times. The chain recombines TRBV12-3 or TRBV12-4 with TRBJ1-2; D is uncertain. The CDR3 runs 13 residues. The ends were cut back, 5 bases at V and 3 bases at J, with 10 bases in the middle. The CDR3 loop reads CASSTGVDYGYTF. CDR3 nucleotides: TGTGCCAGCAGTACCGGGGTCGACTATGGCTACACCTTC.

This clonotype appeared many times. The rearrangement links TRBV19 to TRBJ2-2; TRBD2 agrees at 10 bases. V was pared by 9 bases and J by 9 bases, with 10 bases of the junction left unmatched. The germline gives CDR1 LNHDA, CDR2 SQIVND (reference sequence). The CDR3 loop spans 14 amino acids. The CDR3 protein is CASRSGTSARELFF. In DNA, the CDR3 is TGTGCCAGCAGATCAGGGACTAGCGCCAGGGAGCTGTTTTTT. Full variable domain (remainder filled in from reference TRBV19 and TRBJ2-2): DGGITQSPKYLFRKEGQNVTLSCEQNLNHDAMYWYRQDPGQGLRLIYYSQIVNDFQKGDIAEGYSVSREKKESFPLTVTSAQKNPTAFYLCASRSGTSARELFFGEGSRLTVL.

This clonotype was seen many times. This chain joins TRBV24-1 and TRBJ1-2, with 7 bases lining up with TRBD1. The trim removed 4 bases at V and 7 bases at J, leaving 5 bases unmatched. Germline lookup yields CDR1 KGHDR and CDR2 SFDVKD. The CDR3 length is 13 residues. CDR3 sequence: CATSDLGGTGYTF. CDR3 coding DNA: TGTGCCACCAGTGACCTAGGGGGCACTGGCTACACCTTC.

The table lists this clonotype with many counts. One junction end disagrees with the germline gene, perhaps due to a read error. The chain uses TRBV12-3 or TRBV12-4 and TRBJ2-7; 8 bases map to TRBD1. This CDR3 is built from 15 residues. The CDR3 DNA follows: TGTGCCAGCAGTGTAGCCGGGACAGGATCCTACGAGCAGTACTTC. It is translated as CASSVAGTGSYEQYF.

This clonotype has ten or more counts. The chain couples TRBV7-8 to TRBJ1-5; D perhaps matches TRBD1 (6 bases). CDR1 SGHVS and CDR2 FQNEAQ come from the germline V gene. CDR3 length: 16 amino acids. V lost 1 base to trimming and J lost 4 bases, with 14 bases between them. The CDR3 bases are TGTGCCAGCAGCTTAGTCCGGGGGCTGTCAAATCAGCCCCAGCATTTT. Translated: CASSLVRGLSNQPQHF.

This clonotype was counted at least ten times. The chain joins TRBV18 to TRBJ2-7; D not resolved. Per germline, CDR1 KGHSH and CDR2 LQKENI. The CDR3 has 12 amino acids. The V gene lost 5 bases and the J gene lost 2 bases, with 7 bases spanning the gap. CDR3 in DNA: TGTGCCAGCTCAGCCCTCACCTACGAGCAGTACTTC. Residues: CASSALTYEQYF.